The present T cell receptor beta chain was sequenced within a study of blood T cell repertoires in COVID-19. Study in general: Researchers got acute and convalescent COVID-19 samples from the United States, Italy and Spain.

This table comes from immunoSEQ multiplex PCR, and its TCRdb copy is limited to in-frame clones, with some not included. This table holds about 97,000 clones, just under 90% found once. J was trimmed by 9 bases and V by 2 bases; bases with no gene match: 4. From germline, CDR1 is SGHDT and CDR2 YYEEEE. The CDR3 has 14 residues. The chain employs TRBV5-6 and TRBJ1-6; 8 bases line up with TRBD1. The clonotype was recovered from a human donor in a cohort sampled during active COVID-19. What was sequenced was peripheral blood. DNA of the CDR3: TGTGCCAGCAGCTTCAGGGGGCAAGGTTCACCCCTCCACTTT. Protein product: CASSFRGQGSPLHF.